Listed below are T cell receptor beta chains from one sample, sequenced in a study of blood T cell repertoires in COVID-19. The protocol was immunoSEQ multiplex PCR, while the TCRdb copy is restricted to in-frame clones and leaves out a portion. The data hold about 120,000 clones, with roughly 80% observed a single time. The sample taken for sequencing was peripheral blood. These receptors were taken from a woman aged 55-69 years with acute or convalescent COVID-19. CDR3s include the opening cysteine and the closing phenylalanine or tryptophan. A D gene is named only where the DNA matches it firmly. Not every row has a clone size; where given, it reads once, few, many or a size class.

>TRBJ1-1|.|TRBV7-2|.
TGTGCCAGCACAAATGTGGCCGGGGGTGCAGCTTTCTTT
CASTNVAGGAAFF
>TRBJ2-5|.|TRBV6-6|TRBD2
TGTGCCAGCAGTTACCGGCGGGGGGAGACCCAGTACTTC
CASSYRRGETQYF
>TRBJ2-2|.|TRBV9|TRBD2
TGTGCCAGCAGCGGTGGACTAGCGGGGGGGACCGGGGAGCTGTTTTTT
CASSGGLAGGTGELFF
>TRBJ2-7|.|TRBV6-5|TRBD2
TGTGCCAGCAGGGCCGGGGGGATTAGGAACGAGCAGTACTTC
CASRAGGIRNEQYF
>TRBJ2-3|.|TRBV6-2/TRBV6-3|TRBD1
TGTGCCAGCAGTTTAACAGGGGGGAGCACAGATACGCAGTATTTT
CASSLTGGSTDTQYF
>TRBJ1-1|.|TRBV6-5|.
TGTGCCAGCAGTTACTCGAGGCAGCAGAACACTGAAGCTTTCTTT
CASSYSRQQNTEAFF
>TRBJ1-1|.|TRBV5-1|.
TGCGCCAGCAGCGTTTCATTCCGGGAGAACACTGAAGCTTTCTTT
CASSVSFRENTEAFF
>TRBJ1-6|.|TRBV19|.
TGTGCCAGTAGTCTTAGCAGGGGTTCTCCCAGCTCCTATAATTCACCCCTCCACTTT
CASSLSRGSPSSYNSPLHF
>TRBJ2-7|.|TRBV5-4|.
TGTGCCAGCAGCCCGGACAGAGGCGAGCAGTACTTC
CASSPDRGEQYF
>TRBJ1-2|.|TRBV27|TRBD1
TGTGCCAGCAGTCAAGCCGGGACAGCAGTTAACTATGGCTACACCTTC
CASSQAGTAVNYGYTF
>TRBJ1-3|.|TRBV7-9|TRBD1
TGTGCCAGCCGACAGGGGACGTCTGGAAACACCATATATTTT
CASRQGTSGNTIYF
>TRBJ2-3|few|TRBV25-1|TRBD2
TGTGCCAGCAGGGACCGCGGGGGTCGCACAGATACGCAGTATTTT
CASRDRGGRTDTQYF
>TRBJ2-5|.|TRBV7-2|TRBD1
TGTGCCAGCAGCTTCGCCGGGACAGGGCTAGAGACCCAGTACTTC
CASSFAGTGLETQYF
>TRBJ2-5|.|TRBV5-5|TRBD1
TGTGCCAGCAGCTGGGGGGACAGGGGGGAGATCGGAGAGACCCAGTACTTC
CASSWGDRGEIGETQYF
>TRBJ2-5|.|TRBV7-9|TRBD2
TGTGCCAGCAGCCCAGGACTAGCGGGGGAAGAGACCCAGTACTTC
CASSPGLAGEETQYF
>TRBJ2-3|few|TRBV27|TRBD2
TGTGCCAGCAGTTTATCGAGACTAGCGGGGATGGCAGATACGCAGTATTTT
CASSLSRLAGMADTQYF